This entry concerns a single T cell receptor beta chain. Its antigen remains unknown. The CDR3 spans 14 residues. Germline V gene data show CDR1 as MNHEY and CDR2 as SVGAGI. V was trimmed by 0 bases and J by 3 bases, leaving 9 bases between them. Method: immunoSEQ multiplex PCR; TCRdb's copy keeps in-frame clones and lacks some. The sample has 130,000 to 150,000 clones; 80% to 90% are singletons. These data are taken from a study of T cell responses to AZD1222 COVID-19 vaccine. Study-level points and caveats: Dominant CD4 TCR responses targeted spike regions 160-218 and 743-854. Close to half of all spike-specific TCRs reportedly target regions of the variants that are unmutated.

Source: peripheral blood, taken on day 0 of AZD1222 vaccination. V gene TRBV6-5 combines with J gene TRBJ2-7; no reliable D call. This receptor was obtained from an adult in good health. CDR3 protein: CASSYSRDNYEQYF. The DNA for the CDR3 is TGTGCCAGCAGTTACTCGAGAGACAACTACGAGCAGTACTTC.